The 32 T cell receptor beta chains presented below share a single source sample, sequenced in a study of blood T cell repertoires in COVID-19. Sequencing was performed with immunoSEQ multiplex PCR; in TCRdb, only in-frame clones are kept and a portion is missing. Of approximately 130,000 clones in the sample, roughly four fifths are singletons; the top ten hold about 9.5%. Input material: peripheral blood. These receptors came from a middle-aged man with active or convalescent COVID-19.

The chain uses TRBV2 and TRBJ2-2; maybe TRBD2 (7 bases). Germline CDR1 and CDR2: SNHLY and FYNNEI. The CDR3 totals 17 residues. Deletions cut 6 bases from V and 4 bases from J, with 21 bases between. The CDR3 DNA follows: TGTGCCAGCAGCGGGGGGCGCTCGTCTTCGGTCACCGGGGAGCTGTTTTTT. Translating it yields CASSGGRSSSVTGELFF.

The chain links TRBV6-2 or TRBV6-3 to TRBJ1-4, with unresolved D. The CDR3 extends over 14 amino acids. Per the germline V gene, CDR1 is MNHEY and CDR2 is SVGEGT. V lost 4 bases and J lost 7, with 13 bases in between. The CDR3 region has the DNA TGTGCCAGCAGTTCGACCGGAGAAGGTGAAAAACTGTTTTTT. Translation: CASSSTGEGEKLFF.

The rearrangement links TRBV5-1 to TRBJ2-6; tentative D call: TRBD1 (6 bases). The germline V and J ends were trimmed by 0 bases and 3 bases, with 10 bases remaining between them. Germline loops: CDR1 SGHRS, CDR2 YFSETQ. The CDR3 totals 16 residues. CDR3 DNA: TGCGCCAGCAGCTTGGCCGCAGGGGTTGGGGCCAACGTCCTGACTTTC. Translated: CASSLAAGVGANVLTF.

The V call is TRBV5-1, the J call TRBJ1-3; tentative D call: TRBD1 (5 bases). Germline V gene lookup returns CDR1 SGHRS and CDR2 YFSETQ. CDR3 length: 15 residues. With 1 base removed from V and 0 bases from J, the gap between germline ends came to 8 bases. CDR3 nucleotide sequence: TGCGCCAGCAGCTTGACAGGTAGCTCTGGAAACACCATATATTTT. Translating it yields CASSLTGSSGNTIYF.

This clone has only one observation. This chain connects TRBV10-3 to TRBJ2-1, with 12 nucleotides matching TRBD2. The germline V gene encodes CDR1 ENHRY and CDR2 SYGVKD. This CDR3 comprises 15 residues. V lost 6 bases to trimming and J lost 6 bases; unmatched junction nucleotides: 6. The CDR3 DNA follows: TGTGCCATCAGACCCCTAGCGGGGGGGATCAATGAGCAGTTCTTC. Translated, it gives CAIRPLAGGINEQFF.

CDR3 amino acids: CASSIPSGGATDTQYF. The DNA of the CDR3 is TGTGCCAGCAGCATACCTAGCGGGGGGGCCACAGATACGCAGTATTTT. The chain recombines TRBV9 with TRBJ2-3, with 12 bases that match TRBD2. V lost 4 bases, J lost 2 bases, and 5 bases stayed unmatched. The length of the CDR3 is 16 residues. CDR1 SGDLS and CDR2 YYNGEE come from the germline V gene.

The sample holds many counts of this clone. This chain connects TRBV7-8 to TRBJ1-2; D unresolved. This CDR3 is built from 13 residues. Germline V CDR1 and CDR2: SGHVS, FQNEAQ. V lost 3 bases and J lost 7, with 12 bases in between. The CDR3, as DNA: TGTGCCAGCAGCTTTACAACCCTCGCTGGCTACACCTTC. Translation gives CASSFTTLAGYTF.

This clone was seen a few times. This rearrangement joins TRBV11-2 to TRBJ2-6; weak D call: TRBD1 (6 bases). V lost 5 bases, J lost 2 bases, and 16 bases lay in between. Germline V CDR1 and CDR2: SGHAT, FQNNGV. This CDR3 has 17 residues. The CDR3 DNA reads TGTGCCAGCAGCCCCCCCTGGTGGGACACTGGGGCCAACGTCCTGACTTTC. Protein: CASSPPWWDTGANVLTF.

This sequence joins TRBV6-1 and TRBJ2-7, with D possibly being TRBD1 (5 bases). The CDR3 contains 13 residues. Germline V CDR1 and CDR2: MNHNS, SASEGT. The V gene lost 1 base and the J gene lost 9 bases, with 13 bases spanning the gap. The CDR3 spells CASSEGNLRGQYF. DNA of the CDR3: TGTGCCAGCAGTGAAGGAAACCTAAGGGGGCAGTACTTC.

The V call is TRBV5-1, the J call TRBJ2-7; D is perhaps TRBD1 (5 bases). The CDR3 has 14 residues. Germline V gives CDR1 SGHRS, CDR2 YFSETQ. The V end was cut by 4 bases, the J end by 5 bases, with 16 bases between. CDR3 sequence reads: CASSPDSGSDEQYF. DNA for the CDR3: TGCGCCAGCAGCCCCGATTCAGGGTCGGACGAGCAGTACTTC.

The chain carries TRBV18 and TRBJ2-4, with 10 bases aligning to TRBD1. The germline V gene encodes CDR1 KGHSH and CDR2 LQKENI. The CDR3 has 14 amino acids. The ends lost 3 bases at V and 7 bases at J; junction bases unmatched: 3. CDR3 residues: CASSPGTGENIQYF. CDR3 coding DNA: TGTGCCAGCTCACCTGGGACAGGGGAGAACATTCAGTACTTC.

The V call is TRBV4-1, the J call TRBJ1-2; 7 bases agree with TRBD1. The V gene end was trimmed by 4 bases and the J gene end by 3 bases; junction bases not matched to a gene: 5. The CDR3 contains 14 residues. The V gene's germline CDR1 is MGHRA and CDR2 YSYEKL. The CDR3 spells CASSLSDRDYGYTF. The CDR3 bases are TGCGCCAGCAGCCTTTCCGACAGGGACTATGGCTACACCTTC.

This chain links TRBV5-4 with TRBJ2-3, with TRBD2 matching 9 bases. V dropped 4 bases and J dropped 3; count of bases not matched to a gene: 15. Germline V gene lookup returns CDR1 SGHNT and CDR2 YYREEE (reference sequence). The CDR3 is made up of 18 amino acids. The CDR3 nucleotides are TGTGCCAGCAGCCCCCGGGCTGGCGGGGGGGCCAGGACAGATACGCAGTATTTT. Translation: CASSPRAGGGARTDTQYF.

The chain recombines TRBV6-6 with TRBJ2-2; 13 bases align to TRBD2. The V gene end was trimmed by 6 bases and the J gene end by 5 bases; junction bases not matched to a gene: 9. This CDR3 spans 17 amino acids. Germline V CDR1 and CDR2: MNHNY, SVGAGI (reference sequence). CDR3 protein: CASRRTSGGVTTGELFF. CDR3 bases: TGTGCCAGCAGACGAACTAGCGGGGGGGTAACGACCGGGGAGCTGTTTTTT.

The chain combines TRBV9 with TRBJ2-5, with 11 bases aligning to TRBD2. The trim removed 2 bases at V and 4 bases at J, leaving 7 bases unmatched. The CDR3 has 16 residues. The V gene's germline CDR1 is SGDLS and CDR2 YYNGEE. This CDR3 is CASSVGLAGGGETQYF. For the CDR3, the DNA is TGTGCCAGCAGCGTCGGGCTAGCGGGGGGCGGAGAGACCCAGTACTTC.

This rearrangement joins TRBV5-1 to TRBJ1-1; 10 nucleotides line up with TRBD1. The CDR3 covers 17 residues. Germline CDR1 and CDR2: SGHRS and YFSETQ. Trimming removed 0 bases from V and 0 bases from J; junction bases left unmatched: 5. The DNA of the CDR3 is TGCGCCAGCAGCTTGGGCTGGGACAGGGGAATGAACACTGAAGCTTTCTTT. This encodes CASSLGWDRGMNTEAFF.

The gene calls are TRBV30 and TRBJ1-2; D unclear. Trimming left V 3 bases short and J 4 bases short, with 12 bases between. Per germline, CDR1 GTSNPN and CDR2 SVGIG (reference sequence). This CDR3 region has 13 residues. In DNA form, the CDR3 reads TGTGCCTGGAGACCCCCAGCGGGCTATGGCTACACCTTC. It translates to CAWRPPAGYGYTF.

V usage is TRBV9 and J usage is TRBJ2-5, with unresolved D. The germline CDR1 and CDR2 sequences are SGDLS and YYNGEE. V lost 0 bases, J lost 4 bases, and 13 bases lay in between. The CDR3 loop spans 15 amino acids. The CDR3 sequence: CASSVVGTQLETQYF. The CDR3 bases are TGTGCCAGCAGCGTAGTAGGTACACAGTTAGAGACCCAGTACTTC.

The chain recombines TRBV6-5 with TRBJ1-2; D might be TRBD1 (5 bases). CDR3 length equals 13 residues. CDR1 and CDR2 (germline): MNHEY, SVGAGI. Trimming took 4 bases from V and 7 from J, leaving 13 bases between them. This CDR3 reads CASSSMMGLGYTF. In nucleotides, the CDR3 is TGTGCCAGCAGTTCCATGATGGGGCTTGGCTACACCTTC.

V is TRBV2 and J is TRBJ1-4, with 9 bases lining up with TRBD1. Trimming removed 7 bases from V and 5 bases from J; junction bases left unmatched: 8. The CDR3 length is 15 residues. CDR1 is SNHLY and CDR2 is FYNNEI in the germline V gene. The DNA for the CDR3 is TGTGCCAGCACCGGACAGGGGAGGATAAATGAAAAACTGTTTTTT. It specifies CASTGQGRINEKLFF.

The chain links TRBV3-1 (or the pseudogene TRBV3-2) to TRBJ2-2; maybe TRBD2 (6 bases). Germline CDR1 is LGHDT and CDR2 is YNNKEL (reference sequence). The CDR3 covers 15 residues. V was shortened by 4 bases and J by 2 bases, with 11 bases between the two germline ends. CDR3 protein: CASSPAGTNTGELFF. DNA of the CDR3: TGTGCCAGCAGCCCTGCGGGGACTAACACCGGGGAGCTGTTTTTT.

The rearrangement uses TRBV6-2 or TRBV6-3 and TRBJ2-3; 11 nucleotides line up with TRBD1. V lost 0 bases and J lost 0; bases outside the gene matches: 5. The CDR3 runs 18 residues. Germline V CDR1 and CDR2: MNHEY, SVGEGT. DNA for the CDR3: TGTGCCAGCAGTTACTCTCTAGGACAGGGGGCTAGCACAGATACGCAGTATTTT. Encoded protein: CASSYSLGQGASTDTQYF.

The CDR3 sequence: CASSLVASGPQETQYF. DNA of the CDR3: TGTGCCAGCAGCTTAGTGGCTAGCGGGCCCCAAGAGACCCAGTACTTC. The gene calls are TRBV7-2 and TRBJ2-5; 8 bases map to TRBD2. The CDR3 length is 16 residues. The J segment lost 1 base and the V segment lost 1 base, leaving 5 bases of the junction unmatched. Germline CDR1 reads SGHTA; CDR2 reads FQGNSA.

The gene calls are TRBV7-2 and TRBJ2-1; perhaps TRBD2 as D (6 bases). CDR1 SGHTA and CDR2 FQGNSA come from the germline V gene. CDR3 length equals 12 residues. The V gene lost 5 bases and the J gene lost 6 bases, with 8 bases spanning the gap. The chain's CDR3 is CASSPTSNEQFF. Written as DNA, the CDR3 is TGTGCCAGCAGCCCGACTAGCAATGAGCAGTTCTTC.

The chain is built from TRBV4-1 and TRBJ2-5; TRBD2 aligns across 9 bases. V was clipped by 2 bases and J by 4 bases; unmatched bases: 14. This CDR3 is 18 amino acids long. The germline V gene has CDR1 MGHRA and CDR2 YSYEKL. The CDR3 loop is CASSQRDLAGLGGETQYF. DNA for the CDR3: TGCGCCAGCAGCCAAAGGGATCTAGCGGGGTTGGGGGGAGAGACCCAGTACTTC.

This chain links TRBV7-9 with TRBJ2-7, with D unclear. CDR1 is SEHNR and CDR2 is FQNEAQ in the germline V gene (reference sequence). The V end was cut by 5 bases, the J end by 6 bases, with 14 bases between. The CDR3 is made up of 13 amino acids. The CDR3 nucleotides read TGTGCCAGCAGCCCTCAGGTATTAGGCGAGCAGTACTTC. Residues: CASSPQVLGEQYF.

The CDR3 here is CASAKQGKEETQYF. The CDR3 nucleotides are TGTGCCAGTGCAAAACAGGGGAAAGAAGAGACCCAGTACTTC. J is TRBJ2-5 and V is TRBV19, with 7 bases aligning to TRBD1. Per germline, CDR1 LNHDA and CDR2 SQIVND (reference sequence). J was trimmed by 3 bases and V by 8 bases; bases with no gene match: 9. There are 14 residues in the CDR3.

The chain uses TRBV15 and TRBJ2-3; 11 bases map to TRBD1. V shed 4 bases, J shed 1 base, and the junction held 4 bases outside the gene matches. Germline V gene sequence: CDR1 LNHNV, CDR2 YYDKDF (reference sequence). The CDR3 extends over 16 amino acids. The CDR3 coding sequence is TGTGCCACCAGCACTTGGGACAGGGGGGGCACAGATACGCAGTATTTT. Translation gives CATSTWDRGGTDTQYF.

J is TRBJ1-5 and V is TRBV18; D is possibly TRBD1 (6 bases). Germline-derived CDR1 and CDR2 are KGHSH and LQKENI. V was shortened by 2 bases and J by 1 base, with 9 bases between the two germline ends. CDR3 size: 15 residues. The CDR3 nucleotides are TGTGCCAGCTCACCAAGCCAGGGGAGCAATCAGCCCCAGCATTTT. Amino acids: CASSPSQGSNQPQHF.

This chain joins TRBV11-2 and TRBJ2-7, with TRBD2 matching over 8 bases. The germline V gene has CDR1 SGHAT and CDR2 FQNNGV. This CDR3 comprises 14 residues. The V segment lost 5 bases and the J segment 9 bases; nucleotides outside the gene matches: 12. The CDR3 bases are TGTGCCAGCAGCCAAGGGACTAGACAGATTCGGCAGTACTTC. Its translation: CASSQGTRQIRQYF. Supplemented by reference TRBV11-2 and TRBJ2-7, the full variable domain reads EAGVAQSPRYKIIEKRQSVAFWCNPISGHATLYWYQQILGQGPKLLIQFQNNGVVDDSQLPKDRFSAERLKGVDSTLKIQPAKLEDSAVYLCASSQGTRQIRQYFGPGTRLTVT.

This chain uses TRBV5-6 with TRBJ2-5, with TRBD1 matching 7 bases. The CDR3 loop spans 14 amino acids. In germline, CDR1 is SGHDT, CDR2 YYEEEE. V was clipped by 0 bases and J by 3 bases; unmatched bases: 2. In DNA form, the CDR3 reads TGTGCCAGCAGCTTGGTGGGGACAGAAGAGACCCAGTACTTC. Its translation: CASSLVGTEETQYF. The whole variable domain, filled in from reference TRBV5-6 and TRBJ2-5, reads DAGVTQSPTHLIKTRGQQVTLRCSPKSGHDTVSWYQQALGQGPQFIFQYYEEEERQRGNFPDRFSGHQFPNYSSELNVNALLLGDSALYLCASSLVGTEETQYFGPGTRLLVL.

V and J are TRBV5-4 and TRBJ2-1; 10 positions match TRBD2. J lost 0 bases, V lost 4 bases, and 10 bases had no gene match. Germline V gene data show CDR1 as SGHNT and CDR2 as YYREEE (reference sequence). This CDR3 is 18 amino acids long. CDR3 coding DNA: TGTGCCAGCAGCCTGAGCGGGGGGGCTAAGACCTCCTACAATGAGCAGTTCTTC. Its translation: CASSLSGGAKTSYNEQFF.